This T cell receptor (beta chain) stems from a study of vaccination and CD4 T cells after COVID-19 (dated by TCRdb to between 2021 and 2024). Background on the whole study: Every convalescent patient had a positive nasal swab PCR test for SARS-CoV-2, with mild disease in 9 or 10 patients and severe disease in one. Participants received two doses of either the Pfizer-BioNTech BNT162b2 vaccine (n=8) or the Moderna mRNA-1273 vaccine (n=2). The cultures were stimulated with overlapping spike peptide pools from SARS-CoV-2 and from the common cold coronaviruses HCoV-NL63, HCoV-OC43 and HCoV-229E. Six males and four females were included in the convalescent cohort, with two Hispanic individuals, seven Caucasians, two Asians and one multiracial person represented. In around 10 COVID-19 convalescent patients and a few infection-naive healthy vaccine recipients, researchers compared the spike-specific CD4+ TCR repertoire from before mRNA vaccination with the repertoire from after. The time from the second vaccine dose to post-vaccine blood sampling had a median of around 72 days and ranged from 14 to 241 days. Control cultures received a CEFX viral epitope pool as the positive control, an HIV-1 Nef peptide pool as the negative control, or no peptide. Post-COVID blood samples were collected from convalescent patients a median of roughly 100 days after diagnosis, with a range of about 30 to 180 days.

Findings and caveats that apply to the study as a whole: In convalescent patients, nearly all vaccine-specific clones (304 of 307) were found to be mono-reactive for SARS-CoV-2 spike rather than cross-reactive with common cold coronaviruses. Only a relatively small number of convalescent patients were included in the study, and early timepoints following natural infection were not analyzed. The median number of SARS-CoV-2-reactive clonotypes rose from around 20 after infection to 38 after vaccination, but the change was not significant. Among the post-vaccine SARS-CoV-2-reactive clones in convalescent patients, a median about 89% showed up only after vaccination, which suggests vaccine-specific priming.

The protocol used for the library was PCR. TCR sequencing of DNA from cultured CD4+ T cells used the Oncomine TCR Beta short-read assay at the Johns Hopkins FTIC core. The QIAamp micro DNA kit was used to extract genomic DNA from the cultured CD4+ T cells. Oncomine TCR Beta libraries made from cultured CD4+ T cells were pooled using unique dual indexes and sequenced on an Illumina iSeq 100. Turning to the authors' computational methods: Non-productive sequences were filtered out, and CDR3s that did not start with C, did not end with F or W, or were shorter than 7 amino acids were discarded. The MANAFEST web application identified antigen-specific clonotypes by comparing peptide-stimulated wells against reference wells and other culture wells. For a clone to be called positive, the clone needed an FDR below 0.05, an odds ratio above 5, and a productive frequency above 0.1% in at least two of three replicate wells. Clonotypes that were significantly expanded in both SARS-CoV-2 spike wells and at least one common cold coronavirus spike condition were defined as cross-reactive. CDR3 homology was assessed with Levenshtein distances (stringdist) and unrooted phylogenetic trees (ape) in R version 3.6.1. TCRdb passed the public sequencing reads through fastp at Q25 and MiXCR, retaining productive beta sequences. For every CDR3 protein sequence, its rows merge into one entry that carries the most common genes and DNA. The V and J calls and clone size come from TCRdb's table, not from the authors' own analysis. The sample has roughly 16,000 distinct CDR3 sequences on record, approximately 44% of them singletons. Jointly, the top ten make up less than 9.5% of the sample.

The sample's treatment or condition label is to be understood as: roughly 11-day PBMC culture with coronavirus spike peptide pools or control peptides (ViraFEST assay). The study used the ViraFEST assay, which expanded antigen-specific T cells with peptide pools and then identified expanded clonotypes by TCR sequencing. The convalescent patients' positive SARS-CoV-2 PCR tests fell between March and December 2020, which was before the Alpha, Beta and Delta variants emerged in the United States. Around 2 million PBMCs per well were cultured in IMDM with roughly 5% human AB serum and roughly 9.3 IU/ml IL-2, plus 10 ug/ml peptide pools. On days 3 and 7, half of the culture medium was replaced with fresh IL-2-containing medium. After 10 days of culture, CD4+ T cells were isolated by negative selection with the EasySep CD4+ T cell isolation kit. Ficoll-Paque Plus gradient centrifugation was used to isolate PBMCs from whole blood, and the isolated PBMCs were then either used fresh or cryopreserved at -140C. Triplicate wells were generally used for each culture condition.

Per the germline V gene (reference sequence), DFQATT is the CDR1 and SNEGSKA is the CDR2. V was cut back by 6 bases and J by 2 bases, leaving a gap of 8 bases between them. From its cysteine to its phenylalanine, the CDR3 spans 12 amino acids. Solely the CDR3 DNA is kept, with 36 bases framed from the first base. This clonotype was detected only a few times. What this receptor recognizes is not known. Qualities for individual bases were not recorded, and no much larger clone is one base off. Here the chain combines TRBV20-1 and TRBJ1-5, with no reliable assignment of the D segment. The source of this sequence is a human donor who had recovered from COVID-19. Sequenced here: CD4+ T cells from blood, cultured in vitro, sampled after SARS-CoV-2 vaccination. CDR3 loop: CSAMEGNQPQHF. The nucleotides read TGCAGTGCCATGGAGGGCAATCAGCCCCAGCATTTT.